The 22 T cell receptor beta chains below come from one sample, sequenced in a study of cytomegalovirus exposure and HLA in healthy donors. The primer mix had 60 Vbeta and 13 Jbeta primers. The protocol was immunoSEQ multiplex PCR, while the TCRdb copy is restricted to in-frame clones and leaves out a portion. This sample has about 80,000 clones, with about four fifths found just once. Sequenced material: PBMCs. All receptors come from a man aged 45 to 65 in good health and CMV-seropositive.

The rearrangement uses TRBV7-9 and TRBJ2-5; the match to TRBD1 covers 7 bases. The length of the CDR3 is 19 residues. From germline, CDR1 is SEHNR and CDR2 FQNEAQ (reference sequence). The V segment lost 5 bases and the J segment 5 bases; nucleotides outside the gene matches: 23. The CDR3 protein is CASSVRYGTETIQGETQYF. CDR3 nucleotides: TGTGCCAGCAGCGTTCGGTACGGGACAGAGACGATTCAGGGCGAGACCCAGTACTTC. Complete variable domain (other parts from reference TRBV7-9 and TRBJ2-5): DTGVSQNPRHKITKRGQNVTFRCDPISEHNRLYWYRQTLGQGPEFLTYFQNEAQLEKSRLLSDRFSAERPKGSFSTLEIQRTEQGDSAMYLCASSVRYGTETIQGETQYFGPGTRLLVL.

The CDR3 DNA reads TGCGCCAGCAGCCTGGGACTAGCGGGAGGGCCGTCGGGGGAGCAGTACTTC. Protein sequence: CASSLGLAGGPSGEQYF. This chain uses TRBV4-3 with TRBJ2-7; 16 bases agree with TRBD2. This CDR3 contains 17 residues. The J segment lost 7 bases and the V segment lost 4 bases, leaving 10 bases of the junction unmatched. The germline gives CDR1 LGHNA, CDR2 YSLEER.

V usage is TRBV29-1 and J usage is TRBJ1-2; TRBD1 matches 12 bases. This CDR3 comprises 15 residues. Per the germline V gene, CDR1 is SQVTM and CDR2 is ANQGSEA. Trimming took 1 base from V and 6 from J; bases not matched to a gene: 6. The CDR3: CSVEGGDRGPDGYTF. DNA for the CDR3: TGCAGCGTTGAAGGGGGGGACAGGGGGCCTGATGGCTACACCTTC.

DNA of the CDR3: TGTGCCAGCAGTGTAAACCCAGGAAACACTGAAGCTTTCTTT. The encoded protein is CASSVNPGNTEAFF. This chain links TRBV5-6 with TRBJ1-1, with D unclear. Germline V gene data show CDR1 as SGHDT and CDR2 as YYEEEE. The V gene lost 5 bases and the J gene lost 2 bases, with 13 bases spanning the gap. CDR3 length: 14 residues.

The chain combines TRBV7-3 with TRBJ2-2, with 9 bases fitting TRBD2. This CDR3 is built from 18 residues. Germline V gene sequence: CDR1 SGHTA, CDR2 FQGTGA. V was clipped by 7 bases and J by 6 bases; unmatched bases: 18. In nucleotides, the CDR3 is TGTGCCAGCACCGCGCGAGCGGGAGGACCGACCACGGCCGGGGAGCTGTTTTTT. Protein product: CASTARAGGPTTAGELFF.

Concerning this clone: Its ends do not fully match the called genes, so a read error is possible. This chain's CDR3 is CSSSPTGPQEQYF. CDR3 DNA sequence: TGTTCCAGCAGTCCGACAGGGCCTCAGGAGCAGTACTTC. The chain joins TRBV7-9 to TRBJ2-7; 7 nucleotides match TRBD1. Germline CDR1 is SEHNR and CDR2 is FQNEAQ (reference sequence). The CDR3 sequence is 13 residues long.

The chain uses TRBV19 and TRBJ2-1, with TRBD2 matching over 10 bases. V shed 6 bases, J shed 8 bases, and the junction held 7 bases outside the gene matches. The CDR3 covers 14 residues. Germline V CDR1 and CDR2: LNHDA, SQIVND (reference sequence). Written as DNA, the CDR3 is TGTGCCAGTAGCCGGGCTAGCGGGAGTCATGAGCAGTTCTTC. Translated: CASSRASGSHEQFF.

This clone was seen once. The CDR3 loop is CASSVDMGNQPQHF. The CDR3 region has the DNA TGTGCCAGCAGCGTAGACATGGGCAATCAGCCCCAGCATTTT. The chain uses TRBV5-5 and TRBJ1-5; D unresolved. Trimming pared 4 bases from V and 2 bases from J, leaving 10 bases between. The CDR3 extends over 14 amino acids. From germline, CDR1 is SGHKS and CDR2 YYEKEE (reference sequence).

The chain joins TRBV13 to TRBJ2-7, with TRBD1 identical over 10 bases. Germline CDR1 and CDR2: PRHDT and FYEKMQ (reference sequence). There are 15 residues in the CDR3. Trimming cost V 4 bases and J 2 bases; bases outside gene matches: 5. In DNA, the CDR3 is TGTGCCAGCAGCTGGGGACAGGGGTCAACCTACGAGCAGTACTTC. Residues: CASSWGQGSTYEQYF.

The CDR3 protein is CSACQDRAGGEQFF. The CDR3 DNA reads as TGCAGCGCTTGTCAGGACAGGGCTGGCGGTGAGCAGTTCTTC. This chain connects TRBV29-1 to TRBJ2-1; 8 bases are shared with TRBD1. CDR1 is SQVTM, CDR2 ANQGSEA, per germline. The V gene end was trimmed by 7 bases and the J gene end by 9 bases; junction bases not matched to a gene: 14. The CDR3 contains 14 residues.

The chain uses TRBV7-9 and TRBJ2-3; TRBD2 matches at 14 bases. Germline trimming cut 3 bases from V and 6 bases from J; bases unmatched to any gene: 14. The germline gives CDR1 SEHNR, CDR2 FQNEAQ (reference sequence). The CDR3 runs 19 residues. The CDR3 loop reads CASSFGRRLAGGPGDTQYF. The DNA for the CDR3 is TGTGCCAGCAGCTTTGGGCGAAGACTAGCGGGAGGGCCTGGGGATACGCAGTATTTT.

The chain has TRBV4-2 and TRBJ1-5, with D possibly matching TRBD1 (5 bases). Germline loops: CDR1 LGHNA, CDR2 YNFKEQ. The CDR3 has 15 residues. Between the trimmed V and J ends, which lost 0 bases and 7 bases, there was a span of 13 bases. CDR3 DNA: TGTGCCAGCAGCCAAGACCCGGGGGGTGGGCAGCCCCAGCATTTT. Encoded protein: CASSQDPGGGQPQHF.

This clone was detected only once. The V gene is TRBV6-6, the J gene TRBJ2-7; 9 bases are shared with TRBD1. Germline V gene sequence: CDR1 MNHNY, CDR2 SVGAGI (reference sequence). The V segment lost 7 bases and the J segment 6 bases; nucleotides outside the gene matches: 10. This CDR3 has 14 residues. The CDR3 is CASKARRTGVEQYF. The CDR3 region has the DNA TGTGCCAGCAAAGCACGGAGGACAGGGGTCGAGCAGTACTTC.

In this sample, this clone turned up a few times. The gene calls are TRBV7-2 and TRBJ1-5; 7 nucleotides line up with TRBD1. Germline V gene data show CDR1 as SGHTA and CDR2 as FQGNSA. The CDR3 runs 14 residues. The V and J ends lost 7 bases and 4 bases, in that order; junction bases with no gene match: 7. The CDR3: CASNNRGGNQPQHF. CDR3 DNA: TGTGCCAGCAACAACAGGGGTGGGAATCAGCCCCAGCATTTT.

The chain is built from TRBV28 and TRBJ2-7; 7 nucleotides line up with TRBD2. From germline, CDR1 is MDHEN and CDR2 SYDVKM. V gave up 2 bases and J gave up 0 bases; unmatched junction bases: 7. The CDR3 length is 16 residues. The CDR3 sequence is CASSLRLAASSYEQYF. CDR3 DNA sequence: TGTGCCAGCAGTTTAAGGCTAGCGGCCAGCTCCTACGAGCAGTACTTC.

V gene TRBV19 combines with J gene TRBJ1-2, with a tentative D call TRBD1 (5 bases). CDR3 length: 14 amino acids. The germline V gene encodes CDR1 LNHDA and CDR2 SQIVND (reference sequence). Between the trimmed V and J ends, which lost 5 bases and 4 bases, there was a span of 14 bases. The CDR3 coding sequence is TGTGCCAGTAGTGCCGTCGGGGGGGGCTATGGCTACACCTTC. Amino acid sequence: CASSAVGGGYGYTF.

This clone was detected only once. The rearrangement links TRBV11-2 to TRBJ2-7; 7 bases map to TRBD1. J gave up 0 bases and V 5 bases, and 4 bases lay outside the gene matches. Looked up from germline, CDR1 is SGHAT and CDR2 is FQNNGV. CDR3 length: 14 amino acids. CDR3 residues: CASSPGQNSYEQYF. The CDR3 DNA reads TGTGCCAGCAGCCCGGGACAGAACTCCTACGAGCAGTACTTC.

The V and J genes are TRBV7-8 and TRBJ2-1, with a possible D match to TRBD2 (6 bases). V lost 4 bases and J lost 1, with 14 bases in between. The CDR3 is made up of 16 amino acids. CDR1 and CDR2 (germline): SGHVS, FQNEAQ. Here the CDR3 reads CASSSGLVTSYNEQFF. CDR3 nucleotide sequence: TGTGCCAGCAGCTCGGGACTCGTCACGTCCTACAATGAGCAGTTCTTC.

The rearrangement uses TRBV15 and TRBJ1-5; D possibly corresponds to TRBD1 (6 bases). Trimming shortened V by 3 bases and J by 0 bases, and 12 bases separated the two germline ends. Germline V CDR1 and CDR2: LNHNV, YYDKDF (reference sequence). The CDR3 is made up of 16 amino acids. For the CDR3, the DNA is TGTGCCACCAGCAGGCAGGGGCCATATAGCAATCAGCCCCAGCATTTT. Its translation is CATSRQGPYSNQPQHF.

This clone has only one observation. The rearrangement uses TRBV30 and TRBJ1-4, with TRBD1 matching 9 bases. V gave up 3 bases and J gave up 8 bases; unmatched junction bases: 1. The CDR3 totals 12 residues. Germline values: CDR1 GTSNPN, CDR2 SVGIG (reference sequence). CDR3 nucleotide sequence: TGTGCCTGGAGACAGGGGGCGGAAAAACTGTTTTTT. It is translated as CAWRQGAEKLFF.

V gene TRBV30 combines with J gene TRBJ1-1; D is possibly TRBD1 (6 bases). The CDR3 is made up of 13 amino acids. Trimming took 3 bases from V and 4 from J, leaving 12 bases between them. Germline V lookup: CDR1 GTSNPN, CDR2 SVGIG (reference sequence). The CDR3 loop is CAWSATGGTEAFF. CDR3 DNA sequence: TGTGCCTGGAGCGCGACAGGTGGCACTGAAGCTTTCTTT.

The chain employs TRBV7-2 and TRBJ1-1; D may be TRBD1 (5 bases). CDR3 length: 15 amino acids. CDR1 is SGHTA, CDR2 FQGNSA, per germline. Trimming left V 1 base short and J 2 bases short, with 11 bases between. CDR3 amino acids: CASSLGGGGNTEAFF. In DNA form, the CDR3 reads TGTGCCAGCAGCTTAGGCGGGGGGGGAAACACTGAAGCTTTCTTT.